This T cell receptor (beta chain) was observed in a study of spatial heterogeneity in lung cancer. Regarding time point: blood at routine non-recurrence follow-up after resection. Overall study findings and caveats: Blood carried ubiquitous expanded tumor TCRs more at resection than follow-up.

V was trimmed by 4 bases and J by 3 bases, leaving 12 bases between them. Looked up from germline, CDR1 is KGHSH and CDR2 is LQKENI. This CDR3 is built from 14 residues. This clonotype occurred many times. What it recognizes is unknown. TCRdb itself ran the 5' RACE reads through MiXCR, one entry per CDR3 protein. The sample has 45,000 to 50,000 distinct CDR3 sequences, roughly 12% seen once. The source was PBMCs, collected at follow-up. The V call is TRBV18, the J call TRBJ1-1; D gene uncertain. The receptor was derived from a male donor with early-stage non-small cell lung cancer. The CDR3 sequence is CASSRGGPDTEAFF. The DNA of the CDR3 is TGTGCCAGCTCACGGGGTGGTCCGGACACTGAAGCTTTCTTT.